This T cell receptor (beta chain) comes out of a study of long-term antiretroviral therapy in people with HIV. Each specimen consisted of roughly 0.9-10 million cryopreserved PBMC prior to extraction of DNA. Study results and caveats: Upon ART, diversity increased but remained lower than transplant donor controls. Repertoires from HIV showed CDR3 length ranges narrower than those of controls.

With respect to this clone: Its antigen is as yet unknown.

Germline CDR1 is LGHNA and CDR2 is YNFKEQ. The length of the CDR3 is 18 residues. Trimming at V came to 0 bases and at J to 1 base, leaving 7 bases not matched to a gene. Sequencing used immunoSEQ v3.0 at survey level. Here immunoSEQ multiplex PCR was the method, and the copy in TCRdb shows in-frame clones only, minus some. The repertoire holds more than 20,000 clones, with 70% to 85% as singletons. The clonotype was recovered from a man aged 18 to 30 with HIV. The chain couples TRBV4-2 to TRBJ2-2; 8 nucleotides agree with TRBD2. Sequenced here: unsorted PBMCs, sampled 0.5 years after starting antiretroviral therapy. Here the CDR3 reads CASSQEESSGRNTGELFF. The CDR3 DNA sequence: TGTGCCAGCAGCCAAGAAGAGTCCAGCGGGAGGAACACCGGGGAGCTGTTTTTT.